Below, 20 T cell receptor beta chains from the same sample are listed, as sequenced in a study of blood T cell repertoires in COVID-19. TCRdb's copy holds only in-frame clones and misses some; the assay was immunoSEQ multiplex PCR. The table includes fewer than 250,000 clones, around four fifths detected once. Material: peripheral blood. The receptors were sampled from a woman between 70 and 85 years old with active or convalescent COVID-19.

This rearrangement joins TRBV6-5 to TRBJ2-1, with 7 bases identical to TRBD1. Trimming at V came to 7 bases and at J to 1 base, leaving 4 bases not matched to a gene. Germline V gene data show CDR1 as MNHEY and CDR2 as SVGAGI. CDR3 length: 14 residues. The CDR3 loop is CASIDRVSYNEQFF. For the CDR3, the DNA is TGTGCCAGCATCGACAGGGTTTCCTACAATGAGCAGTTCTTC.

CDR3 in amino acids: CASSLSWDKRNYGYTF. The CDR3 nucleotides are TGTGCCAGCAGCTTGAGCTGGGACAAGCGGAACTATGGCTACACCTTC. The chain employs TRBV5-5 and TRBJ1-2; D might be TRBD1 (6 bases). With 1 base removed from V and 2 bases from J, the gap between germline ends came to 15 bases. Germline CDR1 SGHKS, CDR2 YYEKEE (reference sequence). This CDR3 contains 16 residues.

In this sample, this clone turned up once. The J gene is TRBJ1-6, the V gene TRBV3-1 (or the pseudogene TRBV3-2), with 7 bases fitting TRBD1. The V gene end was trimmed by 4 bases and the J gene end by 10 bases; junction bases not matched to a gene: 7. Germline V gene data show CDR1 as LGHDT and CDR2 as YNNKEL (reference sequence). The CDR3 extends over 14 amino acids. CDR3 residues: CASSRTGPRSPLHF. CDR3 in DNA: TGTGCCAGCAGCCGGACAGGCCCTAGGTCACCCCTCCACTTT.

The J gene is TRBJ2-2, the V gene TRBV5-1; possibly TRBD1 for D (5 bases). The CDR3 loop spans 15 amino acids. Trimming stripped 0 bases from V and 7 bases from J, with 13 bases between. Germline-derived CDR1 and CDR2 are SGHRS and YFSETQ. The CDR3 here is CASSLVRVRGGELFF. The DNA for the CDR3 is TGCGCCAGCAGCTTGGTCAGGGTTCGTGGCGGGGAGCTGTTTTTT.

This clone was seen once. V usage is TRBV9 and J usage is TRBJ1-1; 9 positions agree with TRBD1. The germline V gene has CDR1 SGDLS and CDR2 YYNGEE. The V and J ends lost 3 bases and 4 bases, in that order; junction bases with no gene match: 10. The CDR3 sequence is 16 residues long. CDR3 loop: CASSAGDRELSTEAFF. The DNA of the CDR3 is TGTGCCAGCAGCGCGGGGGACAGGGAGCTGAGCACTGAAGCTTTCTTT.

DNA of the CDR3: TGTGCCACCAGCAGGGGGGGTCAGGGGAACACTGAAGCTTTCTTT. The encoded protein is CATSRGGQGNTEAFF. The rearrangement joins TRBV15 to TRBJ1-1; D might be TRBD1 (5 bases). The V end was cut by 3 bases, the J end by 1 base, with 12 bases between. The CDR3 extends over 15 amino acids. Germline CDR1 LNHNV, CDR2 YYDKDF (reference sequence).

V and J are TRBV18 and TRBJ2-1, with D perhaps matching TRBD2 (5 bases). Deletions cut 3 bases from V and 0 bases from J, with 9 bases between. Per germline, CDR1 KGHSH and CDR2 LQKENI. The CDR3 extends over 15 amino acids. CDR3 in DNA: TGTGCCAGCTCACCTGAAGCGGACTCCTACAATGAGCAGTTCTTC. As protein: CASSPEADSYNEQFF.

The V call is TRBV30, the J call TRBJ1-6, with D maybe TRBD1 (5 bases). V lost 2 bases and J lost 6, with 11 bases in between. The germline CDR1 and CDR2 sequences are GTSNPN and SVGIG (reference sequence). The CDR3 extends over 14 amino acids. The CDR3 DNA reads as TGTGCCTGGAGTCCCCGGGGGGTTAATTCACCCCTCCACTTT. This gives the protein CAWSPRGVNSPLHF.

This chain links TRBV6-5 with TRBJ2-3; TRBD1 matches 9 bases. Germline values: CDR1 MNHEY, CDR2 SVGAGI. The CDR3 contains 15 residues. V was pared by 6 bases and J by 0 bases, with 4 bases of the junction left unmatched. In nucleotides, the CDR3 is TGTGCCAGCAGGCAACAGGGGGCGAGCACAGATACGCAGTATTTT. Encoded protein: CASRQQGASTDTQYF.

The chain joins TRBV6-5 to TRBJ1-5, with TRBD1 identical over 10 bases. The CDR3 is made up of 13 amino acids. Germline V gene lookup returns CDR1 MNHEY and CDR2 SVGAGI. Germline trimming cut 6 bases from V and 6 bases from J; bases unmatched to any gene: 2. In nucleotides, the CDR3 is TGTGCCAGCAGCTGGGACAGGGGTCAGCCCCAGCATTTT. Translated, it gives CASSWDRGQPQHF.

The genes are TRBV5-1 and TRBJ1-1; D is ambiguous. Germline V lookup: CDR1 SGHRS, CDR2 YFSETQ. V was shortened by 4 bases and J by 1 base, with 11 bases between the two germline ends. The CDR3 totals 14 residues. The DNA for the CDR3 is TGCGCCAGCAGCCCGCTACCTACGAACACTGAAGCTTTCTTT. Amino acid sequence: CASSPLPTNTEAFF.

The rearrangement uses TRBV12-5 and TRBJ2-2; a weak D match, TRBD1 (6 bases). Germline assignment: CDR1 LGHNT and CDR2 FRNRAP. The V gene lost 4 bases and the J gene lost 6 bases, with 15 bases spanning the gap. This CDR3 has 15 amino acids. CDR3 loop: CASGSSRGIPGELFF. The DNA for the CDR3 is TGTGCTAGTGGTTCCTCCAGGGGTATCCCCGGGGAGCTGTTTTTT.

Concerning this clone: The DNA is left out, because the CDR3 cannot be placed on it with certainty; the CDR3 is given as TCRdb lists it. The gene calls are TRBV7-5 and TRBJ2-3; TRBD2 is taken as the D call from the table, unchecked against the DNA. TRBV7-5 is noted as a pseudogene. The CDR3 spans 15 residues, counting both ends. The CDR3 sequence: CVRSLWGRGTDTQYF.

The chain uses TRBV7-9 and TRBJ2-1; possibly TRBD1 for D (5 bases). Trimming took 5 bases from V and 9 from J, leaving 23 bases between them. The CDR3 covers 16 residues. CDR1 is SEHNR and CDR2 is FQNEAQ in the germline V gene (reference sequence). The CDR3 reads CASSPSGTTRAGEQFF. The CDR3 DNA reads as TGTGCCAGCAGCCCCTCCGGAACTACCAGGGCTGGTGAGCAGTTCTTC.

The chain recombines TRBV3-1 (or the pseudogene TRBV3-2) with TRBJ1-3, with a possible D match to TRBD1 (5 bases). This CDR3 is built from 15 residues. The germline V gene has CDR1 LGHDT and CDR2 YNNKEL (reference sequence). The V and J ends lost 6 bases and 1 base respectively, with 13 bases between them. The CDR3 DNA sequence: TGTGCCAGCAGTGACGGACCAGGGTCTGGAAACACCATATATTTT. This encodes CASSDGPGSGNTIYF.

The gene calls are TRBV30 and TRBJ1-5; 8 bases fit TRBD1. With V trimmed by 0 bases and J by 5 bases, 3 bases remained unmatched. CDR3 length: 14 residues. Germline loops: CDR1 GTSNPN, CDR2 SVGIG (reference sequence). The CDR3 DNA reads as TGTGCCTGGAGTGTCAGACAGGGGTATCAGCCCCAGCATTTT. Translating it yields CAWSVRQGYQPQHF.

The chain employs TRBV18 and TRBJ2-1, with 12 bases aligning to TRBD2. Germline-derived CDR1 and CDR2 are KGHSH and LQKENI. J was trimmed by 6 bases and V by 2 bases; bases with no gene match: 2. The CDR3 is 15 residues long. The CDR3 DNA sequence: TGTGCCAGCTCACCAGAACTAGCGGGAGGCAATGAGCAGTTCTTC. Translated: CASSPELAGGNEQFF.

The chain employs TRBV29-1 and TRBJ2-1; D is unresolved. This CDR3 contains 11 residues. The V gene's germline CDR1 is SQVTM and CDR2 ANQGSEA. Trimming removed 3 bases at V and 7 bases at J, with 7 bases between. CDR3 bases: TGCAGCGTTGATATACTTAATGAGCAGTTCTTC. Protein sequence: CSVDILNEQFF.

The CDR3 bases are TGTGCCAGCTCATCGACTCCCACCTTAGATATTGAGCAGTTCTTC. Protein sequence: CASSSTPTLDIEQFF. This chain joins TRBV18 and TRBJ2-1; no clear D gene. The CDR3 runs to 15 residues. V lost 5 bases, J lost 9 bases, and 20 bases lay in between. Germline-derived CDR1 and CDR2 are KGHSH and LQKENI.

The chain is built from TRBV15 and TRBJ2-2, with TRBD2 as a possible D gene (6 bases). Germline V gives CDR1 LNHNV, CDR2 YYDKDF (reference sequence). The CDR3 runs 14 residues. V was shortened by 3 bases and J by 1 base, with 6 bases between the two germline ends. For the CDR3, the DNA is TGTGCCACCAGCAGGGGGGGGAACACCGGGGAGCTGTTTTTT. Its translation is CATSRGGNTGELFF.